These 14 T cell receptor beta chains originate from one sample sequenced in a study of CD4 T cells in relation to SARS-CoV-2 and coronaviruses. Antigens for these TCRs are unknown. The assay was immunoSEQ multiplex PCR, and TCRdb's table has in-frame clones only and misses some. Of tens of thousands of clones detected, approximately 78% appear once; the ten largest clones hold roughly 13%. Unexposed donor CD4+ T cells date from about 2011-2018, before the COVID-19 pandemic. After nine to ten days of culture, CD4+ T cells were isolated. Sequenced input: CD4+ T cells from PBMCs, cultured in vitro. These receptors came from a human donor in good health.

This chain links TRBV11-3 with TRBJ1-3; no reliable D call. This CDR3 contains 16 residues. V lost 0 bases, J lost 2 bases, and 11 bases lay in between. Germline assignment: CDR1 SGHNT and CDR2 YENEEA. CDR3 sequence reads: CASSLEGSSAGNTIYF. As DNA, the CDR3 is TGTGCCAGCAGCTTAGAAGGGTCCTCAGCTGGAAACACCATATATTTT.

This chain connects TRBV18 to TRBJ2-1; D not certain. Deletions cut 8 bases from V and 6 bases from J, with 17 bases between. Germline loops: CDR1 KGHSH, CDR2 LQKENI. The CDR3 sequence is 14 residues long. DNA of the CDR3: TGTGCCAGCCGTGGGTCATCGAACGCCAATGAGCAGTTCTTC. Translated, it gives CASRGSSNANEQFF.

Concerning this clone itself: The final CDR3 position lacks the conserved phenylalanine or tryptophan, pointing to a likely read error. The limits of the CDR3 on the DNA are not certain, so only TCRdb's listed CDR3 is given. V gene TRBV7-9 combines with J gene TRBJ1-1. Germline lookup yields CDR1 SEHNR and CDR2 FQNEAQ (reference sequence). The CDR3 is 11 residues long, counting both termini. CDR3 protein: CASSHTEKLSL.

This chain joins TRBV11-2 and TRBJ1-1; no firm D call. Germline CDR1 SGHAT, CDR2 FQNNGV. Trimming took 1 base from V and 1 from J, leaving 7 bases between them. The CDR3 spans 14 residues. The CDR3 is CASSLGFSNTEAFF. CDR3 sequence (DNA): TGTGCCAGCAGCTTAGGATTTTCGAACACTGAAGCTTTCTTT.

The rearrangement uses TRBV25-1 and TRBJ2-7, with no clear D. This CDR3 spans 11 amino acids. Trimming left V 4 bases short and J 2 bases short, with 3 bases between. Germline CDR1 is MGHDK and CDR2 is SYGVNS. CDR3 protein: CASSGAYEQYF. In DNA form, the CDR3 reads TGTGCCAGCAGTGGGGCCTACGAGCAGTACTTC.

This chain joins TRBV29-1 and TRBJ2-5; 9 nucleotides agree with TRBD2. V lost 4 bases and J lost 5; bases outside the gene matches: 8. CDR1 SQVTM and CDR2 ANQGSEA come from the germline V gene. The CDR3 has 14 amino acids. The CDR3 nucleotides are TGCAGCGTTGGCCTAGCGGGATTGGTGGAGACCCAGTACTTC. As protein: CSVGLAGLVETQYF.

This sequence joins TRBV29-1 and TRBJ1-1, with D unclear. CDR3 size: 13 residues. The germline V gene encodes CDR1 SQVTM and CDR2 ANQGSEA. Trimming stripped 1 base from V and 0 bases from J, with 6 bases between. The CDR3 protein is CSVEGRVNTEAFF. CDR3 nucleotides: TGCAGCGTTGAAGGACGAGTGAACACTGAAGCTTTCTTT. Filled out from reference TRBV29-1 and TRBJ1-1, the complete variable domain reads SAVISQKPSRDICQRGTSLTIQCQVDSQVTMMFWYRQQPGQSLTLIATANQGSEATYESGFVIDKFPISRPNLTFSTLTVSNMSPEDSSIYLCSVEGRVNTEAFFGQGTRLTVV.

The rearrangement joins TRBV30 to TRBJ2-7; D possibly corresponds to TRBD2 (7 bases). The V end lost 5 bases, the J end lost 2 bases, and 31 bases lay between the germline ends. Germline values: CDR1 GTSNPN, CDR2 SVGIG (reference sequence). CDR3 length equals 19 residues. CDR3 in DNA: TGTGCCTGGTGCCCGGAGGGGGGGGAAGTGCAATCGGCGACCTACGAGCAGTACTTC. It translates to CAWCPEGGEVQSATYEQYF.

The chain links TRBV15 to TRBJ2-7, with D possibly being TRBD2 (6 bases). CDR3 length: 13 residues. V gave up 1 base and J gave up 3 bases, with 7 bases separating them. The germline V gene encodes CDR1 LNHNV and CDR2 YYDKDF (reference sequence). The CDR3 protein is CATSRARGYEQYF. The DNA of the CDR3 is TGTGCCACCAGCAGAGCGCGGGGCTACGAGCAGTACTTC.

The chain joins TRBV30 to TRBJ1-1; D remains ambiguous. Looked up from germline, CDR1 is GTSNPN and CDR2 is SVGIG (reference sequence). The length of the CDR3 is 13 residues. Deletions cut 3 bases from V and 2 bases from J, with 10 bases between. The CDR3 bases are TGTGCCTGGAGGGACGGTGGAAACACTGAAGCTTTCTTT. It yields the protein CAWRDGGNTEAFF.

The CDR3 DNA follows: TGTGCCAGCCACGGCGGGGGACGCACGCAGTATTTT. Protein product: CASHGGGRTQYF. The rearrangement uses TRBV12-3 or TRBV12-4 and TRBJ2-3, with 7 bases fitting TRBD2. V shed 8 bases and J 9 bases; nucleotides not matched to a gene: 8. This CDR3 has 12 amino acids.

CDR3 DNA sequence: TGTGCCAGCAGCCAAAGGGCCGGGCCAGGGTTAACCCTCCACTTT. It encodes CASSQRAGPGLTLHF. The gene calls are TRBV14 and TRBJ1-6, with D maybe TRBD1 (5 bases). Between the trimmed V and J ends, which lost 2 bases and 14 bases, there was a span of 19 bases. The CDR3 consists of 15 residues. The germline gives CDR1 SGHDN, CDR2 FVKESK.

This clone was observed a single time. V usage is TRBV5-1 and J usage is TRBJ2-3; 10 bases map to TRBD1. The CDR3 runs to 16 residues. Per the germline V gene, CDR1 is SGHRS and CDR2 is YFSETQ. Trimming at V came to 2 bases and at J to 5 bases, leaving 8 bases not matched to a gene. The CDR3 loop reads CASSLGGQGVGDTQYF. Written as DNA, the CDR3 is TGCGCCAGCAGCTTAGGAGGACAGGGGGTTGGAGATACGCAGTATTTT.

The V call is TRBV7-3, the J call TRBJ2-5; 11 bases line up with TRBD1. The CDR3 is 13 residues long. The V gene end was trimmed by 5 bases and the J gene end by 10 bases; junction bases not matched to a gene: 6. Germline-derived CDR1 and CDR2 are SGHTA and FQGTGA. CDR3 in DNA: TGTGCCAGCAGCCCCGGGACAGGGGGTTACCAGTACTTC. It encodes CASSPGTGGYQYF.